This T cell receptor beta chain was identified during a study of Graves' ophthalmopathy and Graves' hyperthyroidism. The overall study: The authors collected peripheral blood at initial diagnosis, before any treatment.

CAS ≥3, NOSPECS ≥4, moderate-to-severe activity and duration under 3 months marked donors with ophthalmopathy. Patients with other autoimmune diseases, uncontrolled infections, pregnancy or lactation were excluded. Diagnostic conclusions were grounded in clinical symptoms, serum thyroxine, TRAb, thyroid ultrasound and orbital computed tomography. From RNA, the CDR3 regions of TCR beta chains were amplified and sequenced. An opening RT-PCR round employed HTBI primers and preceded a second-round multiplex PCR. One entry per CDR3 protein, called by TCRdb with MiXCR from the multiplex PCR reads. The sample yields about 370,000 distinct CDR3 sequences, about a sixth seen once. This clonotype appeared many times. The CDR3 has 17 residues. The V gene's germline CDR1 is MNHEY and CDR2 SVGAGI. V shed 0 bases and J 1 base; nucleotides not matched to a gene: 6.

Sequencing was performed on peripheral blood. The chain has TRBV6-5 and TRBJ2-7; 10 bases line up with TRBD2. This clonotype was sampled from a woman aged 18 to 35 with Graves' ophthalmopathy. The CDR3 DNA follows: TGTGCCAGCAGTTACTCGGCTAGCGGGAGTGGGTCCTACGAGCAGTACTTC. Protein product: CASSYSASGSGSYEQYF.